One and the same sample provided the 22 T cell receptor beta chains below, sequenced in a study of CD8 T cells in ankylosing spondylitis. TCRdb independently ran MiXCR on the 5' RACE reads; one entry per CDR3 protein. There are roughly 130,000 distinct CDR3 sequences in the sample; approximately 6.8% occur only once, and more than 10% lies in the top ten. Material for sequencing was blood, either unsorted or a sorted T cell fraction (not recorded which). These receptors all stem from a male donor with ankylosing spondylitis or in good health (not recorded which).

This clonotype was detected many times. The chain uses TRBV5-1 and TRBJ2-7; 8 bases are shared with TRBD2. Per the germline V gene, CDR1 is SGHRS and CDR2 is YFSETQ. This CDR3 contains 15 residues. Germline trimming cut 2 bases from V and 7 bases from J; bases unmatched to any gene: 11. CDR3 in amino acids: CASSLSGTSAREQYF. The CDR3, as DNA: TGCGCCAGCAGCTTATCCGGGACTAGTGCGAGGGAGCAGTACTTC. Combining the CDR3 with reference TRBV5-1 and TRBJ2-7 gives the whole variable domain KAGVTQTPRYLIKTRGQQVTLSCSPISGHRSVSWYQQTPGQGLQFLFEYFSETQRNKGNFPGRFSGRQFSNSRSEMNVSTLELGDSALYLCASSLSGTSAREQYFGPGTRLTVT.

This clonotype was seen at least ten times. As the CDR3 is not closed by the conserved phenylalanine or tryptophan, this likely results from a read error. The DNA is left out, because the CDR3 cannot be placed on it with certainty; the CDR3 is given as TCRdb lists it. The chain's CDR3 is CASSLVSRY. The chain combines TRBV5-7 with TRBJ1-1; no check of the table's D call, TRBD1, against the DNA was made. TRBV5-7 is an ORF, and what it does is uncertain. The CDR3 spans 9 residues, counting both ends.

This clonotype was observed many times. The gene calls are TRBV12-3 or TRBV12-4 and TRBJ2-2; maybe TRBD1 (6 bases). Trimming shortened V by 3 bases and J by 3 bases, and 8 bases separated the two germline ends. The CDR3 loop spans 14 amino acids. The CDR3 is CASSFRGYTGELFF. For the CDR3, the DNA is TGTGCCAGCAGTTTCAGGGGATACACCGGGGAGCTGTTTTTT.

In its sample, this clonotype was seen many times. The CDR3: CSARAQGQPHTEAFF. The CDR3 DNA sequence: TGCAGTGCTAGGGCTCAGGGACAGCCACACACTGAAGCTTTCTTT. The rearrangement joins TRBV20-1 to TRBJ1-1, with 7 bases aligning to TRBD1. This CDR3 has 15 amino acids. After removal of 3 bases from V and 3 bases from J, the junction contained 10 bases not matched to a gene. The germline gives CDR1 DFQATT, CDR2 SNEGSKA (reference sequence).

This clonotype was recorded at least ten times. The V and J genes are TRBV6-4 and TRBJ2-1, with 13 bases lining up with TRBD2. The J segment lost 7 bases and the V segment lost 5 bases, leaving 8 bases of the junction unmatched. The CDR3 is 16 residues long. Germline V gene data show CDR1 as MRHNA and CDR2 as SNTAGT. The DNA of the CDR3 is TGTGCCAGCAGTCCAACTAGCGGGGGGGGCTTAAATGAGCAGTTCTTC. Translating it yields CASSPTSGGGLNEQFF.

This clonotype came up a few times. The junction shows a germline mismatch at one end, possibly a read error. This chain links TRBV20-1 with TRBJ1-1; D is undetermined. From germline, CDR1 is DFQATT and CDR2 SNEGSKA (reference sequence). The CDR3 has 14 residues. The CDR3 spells CSAMLQAMNTEAFF. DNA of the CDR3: TGCAGCGCTATGCTTCAGGCTATGAACACTGAAGCTTTCTTT.

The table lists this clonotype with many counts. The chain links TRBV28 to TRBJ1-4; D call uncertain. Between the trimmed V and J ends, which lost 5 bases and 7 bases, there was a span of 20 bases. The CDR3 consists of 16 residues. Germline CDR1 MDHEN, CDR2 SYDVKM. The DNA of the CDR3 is TGTGCCAGCAGTCGCTCGGGTGGCAGGCGGAGTGAAAAACTGTTTTTT. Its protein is CASSRSGGRRSEKLFF.

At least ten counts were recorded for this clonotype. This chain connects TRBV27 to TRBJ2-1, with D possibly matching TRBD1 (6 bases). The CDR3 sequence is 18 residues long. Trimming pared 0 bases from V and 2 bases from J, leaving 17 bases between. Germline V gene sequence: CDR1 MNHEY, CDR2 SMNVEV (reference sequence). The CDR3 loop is CASSLSFRRQGTYNEQFF. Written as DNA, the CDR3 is TGTGCCAGCAGTTTATCGTTTCGGCGGCAGGGGACCTACAATGAGCAGTTCTTC.

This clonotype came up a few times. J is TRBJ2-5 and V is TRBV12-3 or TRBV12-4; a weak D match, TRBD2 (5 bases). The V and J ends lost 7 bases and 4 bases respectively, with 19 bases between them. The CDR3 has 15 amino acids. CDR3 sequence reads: CASTSGPLGRETQYF. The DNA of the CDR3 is TGTGCCAGCACCAGCGGCCCTCTCGGGCGAGAGACCCAGTACTTC.

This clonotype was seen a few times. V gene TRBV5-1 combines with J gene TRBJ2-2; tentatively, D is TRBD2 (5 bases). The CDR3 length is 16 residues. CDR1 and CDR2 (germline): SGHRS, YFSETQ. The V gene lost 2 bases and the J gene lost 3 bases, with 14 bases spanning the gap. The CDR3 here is CASSFQAVRDTGELFF. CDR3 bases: TGCGCCAGCAGCTTCCAAGCGGTGAGGGACACCGGGGAGCTGTTTTTT.

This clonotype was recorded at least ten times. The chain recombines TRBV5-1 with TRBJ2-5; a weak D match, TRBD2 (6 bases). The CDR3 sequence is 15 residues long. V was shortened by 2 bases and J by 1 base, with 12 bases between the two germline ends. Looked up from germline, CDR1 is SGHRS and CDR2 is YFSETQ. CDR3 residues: CASSFYSGTQETQYF. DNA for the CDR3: TGCGCCAGCAGCTTTTATAGCGGAACCCAAGAGACCCAGTACTTC.

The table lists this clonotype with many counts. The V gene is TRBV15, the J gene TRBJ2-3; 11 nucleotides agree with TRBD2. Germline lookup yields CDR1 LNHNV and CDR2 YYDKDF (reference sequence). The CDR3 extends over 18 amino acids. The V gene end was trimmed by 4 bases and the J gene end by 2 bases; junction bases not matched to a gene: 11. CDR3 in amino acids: CATSIYPGLAAHTDTQYF. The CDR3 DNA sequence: TGTGCCACCAGCATTTATCCGGGACTAGCGGCCCACACAGATACGCAGTATTTT.

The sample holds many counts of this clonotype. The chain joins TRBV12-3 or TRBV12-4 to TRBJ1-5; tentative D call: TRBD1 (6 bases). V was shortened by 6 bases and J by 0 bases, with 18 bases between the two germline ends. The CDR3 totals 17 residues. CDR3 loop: CASRVRTDPYSNQPQHF. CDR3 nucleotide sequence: TGTGCCAGCAGGGTGCGGACAGATCCTTATAGCAATCAGCCCCAGCATTTT.

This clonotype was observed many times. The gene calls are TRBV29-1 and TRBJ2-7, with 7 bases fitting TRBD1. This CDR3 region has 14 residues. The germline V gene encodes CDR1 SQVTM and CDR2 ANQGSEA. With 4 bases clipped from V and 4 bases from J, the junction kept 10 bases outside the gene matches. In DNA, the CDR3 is TGCAGCGTTGTACCCGGACAGGACCCGTACGAGCAGTACTTC. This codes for CSVVPGQDPYEQYF.

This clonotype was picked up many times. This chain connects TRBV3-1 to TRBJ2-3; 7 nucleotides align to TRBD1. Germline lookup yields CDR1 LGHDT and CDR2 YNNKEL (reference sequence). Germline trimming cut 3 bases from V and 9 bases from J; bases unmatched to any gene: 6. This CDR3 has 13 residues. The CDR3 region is CASSQDQTGTQYF. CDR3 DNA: TGTGCCAGCAGCCAGGATCAGACAGGGACGCAGTATTTT.

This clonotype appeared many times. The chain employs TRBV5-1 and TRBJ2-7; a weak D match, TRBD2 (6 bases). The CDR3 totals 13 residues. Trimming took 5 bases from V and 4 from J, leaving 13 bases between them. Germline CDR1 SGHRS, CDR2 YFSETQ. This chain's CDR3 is CASRRGGNYEQYF. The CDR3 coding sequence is TGCGCCAGCAGACGGGGAGGTAATTACGAGCAGTACTTC.

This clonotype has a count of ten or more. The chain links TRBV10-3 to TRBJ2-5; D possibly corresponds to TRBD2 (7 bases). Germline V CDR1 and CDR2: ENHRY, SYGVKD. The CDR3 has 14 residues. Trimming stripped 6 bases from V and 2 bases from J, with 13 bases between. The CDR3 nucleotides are TGTGCCATCAGGGGAGGGGGTGAGCAAGAGACCCAGTACTTC. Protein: CAIRGGGEQETQYF.

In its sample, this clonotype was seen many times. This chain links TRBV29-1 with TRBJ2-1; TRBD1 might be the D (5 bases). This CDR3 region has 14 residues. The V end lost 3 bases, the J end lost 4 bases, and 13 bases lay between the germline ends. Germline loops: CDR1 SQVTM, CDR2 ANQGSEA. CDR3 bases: TGCAGCGTTGATAGAAGGGGTCGATACAATGAGCAGTTCTTC. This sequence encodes CSVDRRGRYNEQFF.

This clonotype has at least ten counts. Written as DNA, the CDR3 is TGCAGTGCTCCAGCGGGAGGGAGCACAGATACGCAGTATTTT. Its protein is CSAPAGGSTDTQYF. The chain joins TRBV20-1 to TRBJ2-3; 10 bases align to TRBD2. CDR3 length: 14 amino acids. With V trimmed by 5 bases and J by 0 bases, 2 bases remained unmatched. Per germline, CDR1 DFQATT and CDR2 SNEGSKA (reference sequence).

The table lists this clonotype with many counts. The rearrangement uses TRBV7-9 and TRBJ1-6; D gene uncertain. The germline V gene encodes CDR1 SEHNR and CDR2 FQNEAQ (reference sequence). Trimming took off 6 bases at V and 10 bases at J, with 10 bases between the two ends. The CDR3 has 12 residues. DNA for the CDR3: TGTGCCAGCAGACCGCGAGGATCACCCCTCCACTTT. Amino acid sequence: CASRPRGSPLHF.

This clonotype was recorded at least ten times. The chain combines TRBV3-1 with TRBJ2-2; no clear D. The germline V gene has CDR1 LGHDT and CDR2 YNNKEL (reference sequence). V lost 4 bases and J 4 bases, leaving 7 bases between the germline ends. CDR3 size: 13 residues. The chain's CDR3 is CASSLIGTGELFF. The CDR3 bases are TGTGCCAGCAGCCTTATAGGCACCGGGGAGCTGTTTTTT.

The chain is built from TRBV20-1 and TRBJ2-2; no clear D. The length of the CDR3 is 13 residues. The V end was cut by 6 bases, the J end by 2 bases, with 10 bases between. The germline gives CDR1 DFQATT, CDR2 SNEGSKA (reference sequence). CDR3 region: CSATDGNTGELFF. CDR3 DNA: TGCAGTGCAACCGACGGAAACACCGGGGAGCTGTTTTTT.